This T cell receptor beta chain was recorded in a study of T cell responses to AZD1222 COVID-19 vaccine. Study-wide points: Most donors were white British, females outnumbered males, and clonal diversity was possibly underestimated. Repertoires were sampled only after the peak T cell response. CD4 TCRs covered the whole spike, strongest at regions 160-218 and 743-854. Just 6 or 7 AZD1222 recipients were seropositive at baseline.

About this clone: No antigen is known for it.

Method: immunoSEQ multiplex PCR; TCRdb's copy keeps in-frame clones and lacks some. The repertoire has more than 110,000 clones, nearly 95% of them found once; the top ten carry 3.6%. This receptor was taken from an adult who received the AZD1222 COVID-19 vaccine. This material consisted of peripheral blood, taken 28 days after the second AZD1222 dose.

CDR3 protein: CASSERLAGEHEQYF. The DNA of the CDR3 is TGCGCCAGCAGTGAAAGGCTAGCGGGAGAACACGAGCAGTACTTC. J is TRBJ2-7 and V is TRBV10-1; TRBD2 matches at 10 bases. The trim removed 3 bases at V and 5 bases at J, leaving 7 bases unmatched. CDR1 and CDR2 from the germline V gene are WNHNN and SYGVQD (reference sequence). The CDR3 loop spans 15 amino acids.